The 28 T cell receptor beta chains reported below all come from one sample, sequenced in a study of T cells in women clearing cervical HPV infection. Profiled with immunoSEQ multiplex PCR; TCRdb holds only in-frame clones, not every one. This sample's table has 15,000 to 20,000 clones. The sample consisted of blood buffy coat. The receptors were sampled from a woman aged 18 to 75 with a cervical HPV16 infection that either progressed to CIN3+ or cleared (not recorded which).

Note on this clone: The CDR3 extends 3 residues past the end of the read, so its final part is completed from the germline J gene. This rearrangement joins TRBV7-2 to TRBJ2-2, with D hard to call. The germline gives CDR1 SGHTA, CDR2 FQGNSA. The CDR3 is 13 residues long. V shed 2 bases and J shed 4 bases, with 5 bases lying between them. Here the CDR3 reads CASSLYSTGELFF. The sequenced part of the CDR3 DNA is TGTGCCAGCAGCTTATACAGCACCGGGGAG.

The sequenced CDR3 bases are TGTGCCAGTAGTTACCGGGACTGG. This gives the protein CASSYRDW. The full CDR3 sequence reads CASSYRDWAFF. The J gene is TRBJ1-1, the V gene TRBV19; D is possibly TRBD1 (5 bases). From the germline J gene comes the end of the CDR3, since the read stops 3 residues before it. The CDR3 consists of 11 residues. CDR1 and CDR2 (germline): LNHDA, SQIVND (reference sequence).

The CDR3 sequence: CASSTRGARTGELFF. The sequenced part of the CDR3 DNA is TGTGCCAGTAGTACTCGAGGGGCCCGAACCGGGGAG. The V and J genes are TRBV19 and TRBJ2-2, with D possibly being TRBD1 or TRBD2 (5 bases each). The CDR3 end falls 3 residues outside the read, so it is completed with the germline J gene. V lost 4 bases, J lost 5 bases, and 14 bases lay in between. This CDR3 is built from 15 residues. The V gene's germline CDR1 is LNHDA and CDR2 SQIVND (reference sequence).

Regarding this clone: The CDR3 is cut off 3 residues early in the read; its end comes from the germline J gene. The same CDR3 arises from other DNA sequences in this sample as well. The chain recombines TRBV19 with TRBJ1-1; 9 bases match TRBD1. Looked up from germline, CDR1 is LNHDA and CDR2 is SQIVND (reference sequence). The CDR3 covers 16 residues. The trim removed 1 base at V and 2 bases at J, leaving 5 bases unmatched. Partial CDR3 DNA: TGTGCCAGTAGTATAGTGGCGGGACAGGGCAACACTGAA. Translation gives CASSIVAGQGNTE. The complete CDR3 reads CASSIVAGQGNTEAFF.

Comment on this clone: The sequenced fragment ends 3 residues before the CDR3 boundary, so the rest is inferred from the germline J gene. The chain joins TRBV7-9 to TRBJ1-2; 7 nucleotides agree with TRBD1. The CDR3 has 14 amino acids. The trim removed 1 base at V and 7 bases at J, leaving 6 bases unmatched. Germline-derived CDR1 and CDR2 are SEHNR and FQNEAQ (reference sequence). Incomplete CDR3 DNA: TGTGCCAGCAGCTTAGAGGGGGCATCGGGTGGC. This encodes CASSLEGASGG. The entire CDR3 protein is CASSLEGASGGYTF.

With regard to this clone: The read halts 3 residues ahead of the CDR3 end, with the missing end drawn from the germline J gene. V is TRBV20-1 and J is TRBJ2-7, with D tentatively TRBD2 (6 bases). Germline CDR1 is DFQATT and CDR2 is SNEGSKA (reference sequence). This CDR3 has 14 amino acids. Between the trimmed V and J ends, which lost 6 bases and 2 bases, there was a span of 17 bases. The part of the CDR3 DNA that was read is TGCAGTGCCCTGCGGGGCTTATCACCCTACGAG. This gives the protein CSALRGLSPYE. The whole CDR3 reads CSALRGLSPYEQYF.

As concerns this clone: The missing CDR3 end, 3 residues past where the read stops, is filled in from the germline J gene. This chain uses TRBV7-7 with TRBJ2-2; 11 nucleotides align to TRBD2. Trimming removed 2 bases from V and 0 bases from J; junction bases left unmatched: 2. This CDR3 comprises 17 residues. The V gene's germline CDR1 is SSHAT and CDR2 FNYEAQ (reference sequence). The CDR3 spells CASSLLAGGPNTGELFF. CDR3 DNA, as far as it was read: TGTGCCAGCAGCTTACTAGCGGGGGGCCCGAACACCGGGGAG. Complete variable domain (other parts from reference TRBV7-7 and TRBJ2-2): GAGVSQSPRYKVTKRGQDVTLRCDPISSHATLYWYQQALGQGPEFLTYFNYEAQPDKSGLPSDRFSAERPEGSISTLTIQRTEQRDSAMYRCASSLLAGGPNTGELFFGEGSRLTVL.

With regard to this clone: From the germline J gene comes the end of the CDR3, since the read stops 3 residues before it. The J gene is TRBJ2-1, the V gene TRBV2; 8 bases match TRBD1. J gave up 6 bases and V 6 bases, and 7 bases lay outside the gene matches. The CDR3 has 14 residues. Germline V lookup: CDR1 SNHLY, CDR2 FYNNEI. The chain's CDR3 is CASSAGGKGNEQFF. The sequenced CDR3 bases are TGTGCCAGCAGCGCAGGGGGCAAGGGCAATGAG.

As to this clone: Read coverage stops 3 residues before the CDR3 terminus; the germline J gene supplies the remainder. This chain links TRBV5-1 with TRBJ2-5; 8 bases fit TRBD2. With V trimmed by 5 bases and J by 1 base, 4 bases remained unmatched. The germline CDR1 and CDR2 sequences are SGHRS and YFSETQ. CDR3 length: 14 amino acids. The CDR3 bases that were read are TGCGCCAGCAGTTCTAGCGGGTTCCAAGAGACC. As protein: CASSSSGFQET. The full CDR3 protein reads CASSSSGFQETQYF.

Turning to this clone: The CDR3 end is not reached by the read, which stops 3 residues before it; the germline J gene fills it in. This chain links TRBV5-1 with TRBJ2-1; D is possibly TRBD1 (6 bases). The V and J ends lost 3 bases and 4 bases respectively, with 14 bases between them. The CDR3 has 15 residues. Per the germline V gene, CDR1 is SGHRS and CDR2 is YFSETQ. Incomplete CDR3 DNA: TGCGCCAGCAGCTCGGGACATTCGGTATACAATGAG. Residues: CASSSGHSVYNE. From start to end, the CDR3 is CASSSGHSVYNEQFF.

This CDR3 is CASSLAGGTGELFF. The part of the CDR3 DNA that was read is TGTGCCAGCAGCTTGGCAGGGGGAACCGGGGAG. The chain employs TRBV7-9 and TRBJ2-2, with TRBD1 identical over 7 bases. The read terminates 3 residues ahead of where the CDR3 ends, so the germline J gene completes it. V lost 3 bases to trimming and J lost 5 bases; unmatched junction nucleotides: 3. CDR1 SEHNR and CDR2 FQNEAQ come from the germline V gene (reference sequence). The CDR3 extends over 14 amino acids.

The CDR3 sequence is CASSYRGTGGQSEKLFF. CDR3 DNA (partial): TGCGCCAGCAGCTACCGAGGGACAGGGGGCCAAAGTGAAAAA. The chain has TRBV4-1 and TRBJ1-4; 12 bases are shared with TRBD1. The read finishes 3 residues shy of the CDR3 end, and the germline J gene is used to complete it. The germline V gene has CDR1 MGHRA and CDR2 YSYEKL. Trimming removed 5 bases from V and 7 bases from J; junction bases left unmatched: 11. This CDR3 contains 17 residues.

In regard to this clone: The CDR3 goes on 3 residues after the read ends, and that part is filled in from the germline J gene. The chain combines TRBV18 with TRBJ2-2, with 8 bases aligning to TRBD1. CDR1 and CDR2 (germline): KGHSH, LQKENI. V gave up 3 bases and J gave up 7 bases; unmatched junction bases: 10. The length of the CDR3 is 16 residues. The part of the CDR3 DNA that was read is TGTGCCAGCTCACCCCTTGCCAACAGGGGGGACGGGGAG. Its protein is CASSPLANRGDGE. In full, the CDR3 is CASSPLANRGDGELFF.

A remark on this clone: The CDR3 is cut off 3 residues early in the read; its end comes from the germline J gene. The chain carries TRBV11-3 and TRBJ2-2, with 9 bases lining up with TRBD1. CDR3 length equals 12 residues. Per the germline V gene, CDR1 is SGHNT and CDR2 is YENEEA. The CDR3 loop is CASSPGQGKLFF. The DNA read from the CDR3 is TGTGCCAGCAGCCCAGGACAGGGGAAG.

As to this clone: The read is 3 residues too short to cover the CDR3 end, so that end is filled in from the germline J gene. The V gene is TRBV15, the J gene TRBJ1-2; a weak D match, TRBD1 (6 bases). Germline V gene lookup returns CDR1 LNHNV and CDR2 YYDKDF (reference sequence). CDR3 length: 13 residues. The covered CDR3 bases are TGTGCCACCAGCAGAGAGGAGGGGGACGGC. Translating it yields CATSREEGDG. The whole CDR3 protein reads CATSREEGDGYTF.

To note about this clone: The read stops 3 residues short of the end of the CDR3; the missing end is completed from the germline J gene. The chain is built from TRBV20-1 and TRBJ1-2; 7 nucleotides agree with TRBD1. Germline loops: CDR1 DFQATT, CDR2 SNEGSKA (reference sequence). The CDR3 length is 13 residues. V lost 2 bases and J lost 3; bases outside the gene matches: 3. The CDR3 is CSARTGTDYGYTF. CDR3 DNA, as far as it was read: TGCAGTGCTAGAACGGGGACAGACTATGGC.

In regard to this clone: The CDR3 extends 3 residues past the end of the read, so its final part is completed from the germline J gene. V is TRBV20-1 and J is TRBJ2-7, with 8 positions matching TRBD2. The V gene's germline CDR1 is DFQATT and CDR2 SNEGSKA (reference sequence). J gave up 0 bases and V 3 bases, and 4 bases lay outside the gene matches. The CDR3 length is 14 residues. Here the CDR3 reads CSARVAGPSYEQYF. The CDR3 bases that were read are TGCAGTGCTAGGGTAGCGGGGCCCTCCTACGAG.

With respect to this clone: The CDR3 end is not reached by the read, which stops 3 residues before it; the germline J gene fills it in. At the DNA level, this CDR3 is encoded by other sequences in the same sample as well. The chain carries TRBV19 and TRBJ1-2; D unresolved. The CDR3 loop spans 15 amino acids. Germline CDR1 is LNHDA and CDR2 is SQIVND (reference sequence). V was clipped by 4 bases and J by 0 bases, with 12 bases between them. The CDR3 region is CASSTKLDPNYGYTF. The sequenced CDR3 bases are TGTGCCAGTAGTACGAAACTAGATCCTAACTATGGC. The complete variable domain, with remaining parts taken from reference TRBV19 and TRBJ1-2, reads DGGITQSPKYLFRKEGQNVTLSCEQNLNHDAMYWYRQDPGQGLRLIYYSQIVNDFQKGDIAEGYSVSREKKESFPLTVTSAQKNPTAFYLCASSTKLDPNYGYTFGSGTRLTVV.

Comments on this clone: The read ends 3 residues early relative to the CDR3; the germline J gene fills the gap. This sequence joins TRBV6-2 or TRBV6-3 and TRBJ1-6; D call uncertain. Between the trimmed V and J ends, which lost 6 bases and 7 bases, there was a span of 4 bases. Germline V gives CDR1 MNHEY, CDR2 SVGEGT. The CDR3 covers 11 residues. The CDR3 DNA, read in part, is TGTGCCAGCAGCTCGAATTCACCC. This sequence encodes CASSSNSP. In full, the CDR3 is CASSSNSPLHF.

Details on this clone: The read gets to within 3 residues of the CDR3 end, and the germline J gene fills in the rest. This chain links TRBV20-1 with TRBJ2-3, with D unresolved. The CDR3 runs to 12 residues. Germline CDR1 is DFQATT and CDR2 is SNEGSKA (reference sequence). The sequenced part of the CDR3 DNA is TGCAGTGCTAGGCTTAAAGAGCGCACG. Translation gives CSARLKERT. The entire CDR3 sequence reads CSARLKERTQYF.

Concerning this clone itself: The CDR3 extends 3 residues past the end of the read, so its final part is completed from the germline J gene. The chain uses TRBV6-1 and TRBJ2-7; the match to TRBD2 covers 8 bases. J gave up 6 bases and V 1 base, and 5 bases lay outside the gene matches. The CDR3 spans 14 residues. Germline V gene sequence: CDR1 MNHNS, CDR2 SASEGT. This CDR3 reads CASSEVLSGGEQYF. CDR3 DNA, as far as it was read: TGTGCCAGCAGTGAAGTCCTCAGCGGGGGCGAG.

Details on this clone: The CDR3 end falls 3 residues outside the read, so it is completed with the germline J gene. V usage is TRBV13 and J usage is TRBJ1-1; no firm D call. Looked up from germline, CDR1 is PRHDT and CDR2 is FYEKMQ (reference sequence). This CDR3 region has 14 residues. The V end lost 7 bases, the J end lost 3 bases, and 15 bases lay between the germline ends. The chain's CDR3 is CASTDGIGDTEAFF. Partial CDR3 DNA: TGTGCCAGCACCGATGGTATCGGGGACACTGAA. Full variable domain (remainder filled in from reference TRBV13 and TRBJ1-1): AAGVIQSPRHLIKEKRETATLKCYPIPRHDTVYWYQQGPGQDPQFLISFYEKMQSDKGSIPDRFSAQQFSDYHSELNMSSLELGDSALYFCASTDGIGDTEAFFGQGTRLTVV.

Details on this clone: The CDR3 end is not reached by the read, which stops 3 residues before it; the germline J gene fills it in. The rearrangement joins TRBV6-2 or TRBV6-3 to TRBJ2-1; no clear D gene. In germline, CDR1 is MNHEY, CDR2 SVGEGT. Trimming cost V 8 bases and J 0 bases, with 14 bases left between them. CDR3 length: 15 amino acids. CDR3 bases read: TGTGCCAGCGCCCCAGAATACAACTCCTACAATGAG. This encodes CASAPEYNSYNE. The complete CDR3 reads CASAPEYNSYNEQFF.

Comments on this clone: The CDR3 end falls 3 residues outside the read, so it is completed with the germline J gene. The rearrangement links TRBV18 to TRBJ1-5; D uncertain. Germline assignment: CDR1 KGHSH and CDR2 LQKENI. This CDR3 is 13 amino acids long. V gave up 3 bases and J gave up 4 bases, with 7 bases separating them. The CDR3 loop is CASSPAANQPQHF. CDR3 DNA (partial): TGTGCCAGCTCACCTGCAGCGAATCAGCCC.

On this clone: The read ends 3 residues before the CDR3 terminus; that terminus is restored from the germline J gene. The chain recombines TRBV2 with TRBJ1-3; D ambiguous. V lost 6 bases to trimming and J lost 3 bases, with 9 bases between them. The CDR3 runs to 13 residues. Germline V gives CDR1 SNHLY, CDR2 FYNNEI. CDR3 sequence reads: CASREGFGNTIYF. CDR3 DNA (partial): TGTGCCAGCAGGGAGGGCTTTGGAAACACC.

Regarding this clone: The read terminates 3 residues before the CDR3 end, so the remaining end is supplied by the germline J gene. The gene calls are TRBV7-6 and TRBJ1-3, with D hard to call. With 5 bases removed from V and 2 bases from J, the gap between germline ends came to 13 bases. The CDR3 is 15 amino acids. CDR1 is SGHVS, CDR2 FNYEAQ, per germline. The CDR3 is CASSPPTGAGNTIYF. The part of the CDR3 DNA that was read is TGTGCCAGCAGCCCCCCGACCGGGGCTGGAAACACC. Full variable domain (missing parts from reference TRBV7-6 and TRBJ1-3): GAGVSQSPRYKVTKRGQDVALRCDPISGHVSLYWYRQALGQGPEFLTYFNYEAQQDKSGLPNDRFSAERPEGSISTLTIQRTEQRDSAMYRCASSPPTGAGNTIYFGEGSWLTVV.

Notes on this clone: The read gets to within 3 residues of the CDR3 end, and the germline J gene fills in the rest. The V and J genes are TRBV9 and TRBJ2-1; 8 bases align to TRBD2. J lost 9 bases, V lost 3 bases, and 17 bases had no gene match. CDR1 is SGDLS, CDR2 YYNGEE, per germline. This CDR3 spans 17 amino acids. This CDR3 reads CASSGPPGTRSRGEQFF. CDR3 DNA (partial): TGTGCCAGCAGCGGGCCGCCCGGGACTAGATCGCGGGGTGAG.

As to this clone: The sequence runs out 3 residues before the end of the CDR3; the remainder is reconstructed from the germline J gene. The chain couples TRBV10-3 to TRBJ2-2; the match to TRBD1 covers 11 bases. V lost 3 bases and J lost 8; bases outside the gene matches: 8. Germline CDR1 is ENHRY and CDR2 is SYGVKD. The CDR3 runs 16 residues. The CDR3 bases that were read are TGTGCCATCAGTGAAGAAGGACAGGGGGCCGCAGGGGAG. It specifies CAISEEGQGAAGE. The whole CDR3 reads CAISEEGQGAAGELFF.